This T cell receptor beta chain is drawn from a study of T cells in Graves' hyperthyroidism and ophthalmopathy. Study results and limitations: The authors' 13 V-J model separated ophthalmopathy from stable hyperthyroidism. Ophthalmopathy, which appeared later, was predicted by the model a median about 6 months before onset. Blood shared most expanded thyroid clonotypes above 0.001.

The CDR3 contains 16 residues. CDR1 MNHNS and CDR2 SASEGT come from the germline V gene. V was shortened by 7 bases and J by 3 bases, with 18 bases between the two germline ends. Criteria for exclusion of patients were uncontrolled infection, other autoimmune disease, pregnancy or lactation. The investigators amplified TCR beta CDR3 regions from RNA transcripts. TCR CDR3 regions were first amplified by RT-PCR with HTBI primers. TCRdb passed the multiplex PCR reads through MiXCR, listing each CDR3 protein once. The sample includes approximately 530,000 distinct CDR3 sequences, over 15% of them seen just once. In its sample, this clonotype was seen a few times. What it binds is not known.

The chain couples TRBV6-1 to TRBJ1-4; tentatively, D is TRBD1 (5 bases). The sample taken for sequencing was blood. The source is a woman aged 18-35 years with Graves' hyperthyroidism. The CDR3 protein is CASMEVGEGANEKLFF. In DNA form, the CDR3 reads TGTGCCAGCATGGAAGTTGGGGAAGGGGCTAATGAAAAACTGTTTTTT.